The T cell receptor (beta chain) under discussion was sequenced for a study of cytomegalovirus exposure and HLA in healthy donors. Study-wide context: Later, an analysis reported that the approximately 120 validation repertoires had used the same platform as the approximately 670 first-cohort repertoires. Study-level points and caveats: Subsequent analysis showed first-cohort TCR clusters tending to co-occur in about 110 validation repertoires. It was confirmed in vitro that three of the CMV-associated chains were specific for CMV antigens.

A remark on this clone: Its antigen is still unknown.

Repertoires were generated with immunoSEQ multiplex PCR, while TCRdb's copy carries only in-frame clones and drops some. The sample lists some 98,000 clones, roughly 87% occurring once. V lost 2 bases to trimming and J lost 6 bases; unmatched junction nucleotides: 6. The CDR3 sequence is 14 residues long. The germline CDR1 and CDR2 sequences are SGHAT and FQNNGV. This chain connects TRBV11-2 to TRBJ1-1, with 7 bases aligning to TRBD1. The material sequenced was PBMCs. The TCR was taken from a man aged 18 to 35 in good health and CMV-seropositive. This CDR3 reads CASSLIQGTAEAFF. The CDR3 DNA reads as TGTGCCAGCAGCTTAATTCAGGGGACAGCTGAAGCTTTCTTT.